This T cell receptor beta chain is from a study of cytomegalovirus exposure and HLA in healthy donors (dated by TCRdb to the late 2010s). Study-level background: According to an earlier analysis of 587 of the donors, 200 million or so T cells yielded roughly 100 million unique TCR beta sequences and around 300 Gb of sequence data. Around 330 gigabases of sequencing data and around 90 million unique TCR sequences made up an early release that covered over 550 HLA-typed donors. Of the roughly 400 genotyped donors, approximately 82% fell in the genetic ancestry cluster associated with self-reported Caucasian donors. The study aimed to test whether cataloging public T cell receptors could reveal signatures of past pathogen exposure. The T cell repertoires of several hundred subjects were profiled by immunosequencing and related to cytomegalovirus serostatus. A separate validation cohort of about 110 different subjects was used in addition to the approximately 700-subject first cohort. To predict cytomegalovirus infection status, the study brought together high-throughput TCR immunosequencing, statistical association of individual TCRs with disease status, and machine learning. A later analysis re-examined previously published TCR beta repertoires from just over 650 donors and added high-resolution HLA genotyping to investigate patterns of TCR occurrence. In the later analysis, no new phenotypic data were used to find candidate immune exposures; instead, reliance was placed on TCR beta sequences and their occurrence across donors. An earlier analysis of about 620 of the donors applied high-throughput TCR beta sequencing to assess whether each TCR beta V gene segment acted as functional or pseudogenic. Alongside the repertoire data, information on donor age, sex, ethnicity and CMV serostatus was compiled. In a later genetic analysis, genome-wide SNP genotypes for about 55% of the roughly 700 donors were used, and that subset was treated as a discovery cohort. All discovery cohort repertoires had been generated on a single sequencing platform. Both class I and class II loci were covered by HLA typing, at four-digit resolution. The number of typed donors differed by locus: about 620-630 for A, B, C, DRB1 and DQB1; roughly 510 for DQA1; some 590 for DPA1; and about 450 for DPB1. A few DR-DQ haplotypes were treated as single units for association and clustering because of strong linkage in the cohort. Among 300 to 500 genotyped donors of the cohort, an average of roughly 230,000 unique TCR beta nucleotide sequences was sequenced per donor, of which roughly 18% were non-productive. The full study reports these points: According to a later analysis, most CMV-associated TCR beta chains appeared to be HLA-restricted, and the HLA associations seemed to be driven largely by CMV exposure. A further reported finding was that TCR beta sequences accurately predicted the HLA-A and HLA-B alleles for most subjects in the first cohort. Only TCR beta chains were sequenced in this cohort, and the absence of alpha or paired-chain data limited detectable features. The classifier was reported to diagnose cytomegalovirus status with high specificity and sensitivity in both the original and validation cohorts. A group of highly shared sequence variants was considered likely to be a technical artifact of the sequencing pipeline. When HLA alleles, especially DR and DQ, strongly co-occurred, TCR associations were difficult to assign to individual alleles. In a later genetic analysis, fewer N-insertions in productive TCRs were reported among donors in an Asian-associated ancestry cluster than the roughly 700-donor mean. A later analysis found that TCR association rates varied across HLA loci, with DRB1 alleles showing the most associated TCRs and HLA-C alleles the fewest. The 87-base-pair reads could not distinguish some IMGT-functional V segments, including TRBV6-2 and TRBV6-3, so those segments were excluded. V-gene and J-gene trimming of TCR beta chains was associated with a missense DCLRE1C variant in a later genetic analysis, and the association was replicated in an independent cohort. A later analysis found that HLA-associated TCR beta chains were more clonally expanded and had lower generation probabilities than equally common non-associated chains. In a later analysis, several top co-occurrence clusters were reported to appear linked to parvovirus B19, influenza, CMV and Epstein-Barr virus. CMV serostatus was the only immune exposure information available for the cohort. A few of the identified cytomegalovirus-associated TCR beta chains were confirmed in vitro to be specific for cytomegalovirus antigens. The authors suggested that the approach could potentially be generalized to other disease states and immunological phenotypes. Most TCR sequences were seen in very few donors, while some public TCRs were found in many individuals. In an earlier analysis of fewer than 750 of the donors, most TCR beta V segments were observed in productive rearrangements about 87% or about 30% of the time, broadly matching IMGT annotations. Correlated functional status among segregating V segments might reflect linkage disequilibrium, but an unknown experimental factor could not be ruled out. Sequencing depth was assumed to be roughly uniform across donors in the presence/absence analyses, though that assumption may not hold. Because counts were too low, about 18 rarely observed V segments, including chromosome 9 orphons, were excluded from the earlier analysis of some 540 of the donors. Specific HLA alleles were associated with about 17,000 TCR beta sequences at a false discovery rate of 0.05 in a later analysis. In the study, some 160 TCR beta chains were listed as associated with cytomegalovirus. Because HLA typing was missing for some donors at each locus, association tests included only the typed subset.

This clone was found a few times. Its antigen remains unidentified. No clone much larger than this one lies a single base away; base qualities are absent. The library was generated by the immunoSEQ multiplex PCR assay. For the multiplex PCR, a mixture combining 60 forward primers for TCR Vbeta segments and 13 reverse primers for TCR Jbeta segments was used. A multiplex PCR assay on genomic DNA amplified the CDR3 region of rearranged TCR beta genes. The amplified TCR beta libraries were sequenced on the Illumina HiSeq System as 87-base-pair reads. The authors processed their data as follows. Across the 670 or so repertoires, a later analysis counted 80 million or so unique TCR beta chains, 8.5 million to 12 million of which were shared by at least two donors. Raw reads were error-corrected and collapsed into unique sequences with a nearest-neighbor algorithm that merged closely related sequences to remove PCR and sequencing errors. To assign V, D and J gene segments, CDR3 sequences were aligned to IMGT reference sequences. Each retained sequence needed at least a six-nucleotide match to both a V gene segment and a J gene segment. Rearrangements were classified as productive when the CDR3 lacked stop codons and remained in frame with V and J, and all other rearrangements were classified as non-productive. CDR3 was defined according to IMGT convention as the region running from the second conserved V-encoded cysteine to the conserved J-encoded phenylalanine. Sequences without an unambiguous match to a single V gene segment were excluded from the earlier analysis of about 640 of the donors. An earlier analysis of some 500 of the donors classified V segments as functional when productive rearrangements were above 56.7% and as segregating when the standard deviation between donors was above 5%. To diagnose cytomegalovirus status from the catalog of TCR beta chain sequences, a statistical classification framework was built. In a later analysis, V and J genes were assigned by comparing TCR nucleotide sequences against IMGT/GENE-DB human TR gene sequences. The TCRdist pipeline was used in a later analysis to assign CDR3 sequences and most-parsimonious VDJ recombination scenarios. In a later analysis, every TCR beta chain was defined by the combination of its CDR3 amino acid sequence and its V-gene family, and reads without a unique V-gene family were dropped. In a later analysis, approximately 590 highly shared, low-generation-probability nucleotide sequences were removed to address suspected cross-contamination and a sequencing artifact. A later analysis calculated a clonal expansion index for each public chain from normalized within-repertoire ranks of inferred template counts. Generation probabilities in a later analysis came from a VDJ recombination model fitted to out-of-frame rearrangements, and those results were checked against IGoR. Hypergeometric tests were used in a later analysis to score TCR-TCR, TCR-HLA and TCR-CMV co-occurrence, with a repertoire-size bias correction applied to the TCR pairs. To estimate false discovery rates, a later analysis permuted the HLA or CMV assignments 20 times. In a later analysis, co-occurring TCRs were grouped using DBSCAN, with TCRdist sequence similarity added in when clustering inside HLA-allele-positive subsets. Co-occurrence clustering excluded repertoires with fewer than 30,000 or more than 120,000 public chains, plus five with anomalous nucleotide sharing. The clones in this table, taken by TCRdb from immuneACCESS, are in-frame only. Not every clone is retained; where verified, under half of the shortfall comes from an unresolved V gene, and the cause of the rest is unknown. D and trimming come from the DNA, and the V and J calls and clone size come from that table. In this sample the table shows about 140,000 clones, around 79% of which occur a single time. The top ten constitute roughly 10% of the sample.

From cysteine to phenylalanine, the CDR3 is 16 amino acids long. Solely the CDR3 DNA is kept, with 48 bases framed from the first base. The germline V gene supplies CDR1 SGHTA and CDR2 FQGTGA. V sheds 0 bases and J sheds 2 bases, leaving 11 bases between their ends. In total, around 600 healthy bone marrow donors made up the cohort. At the time of sampling, every cohort member was nominally healthy, though immune exposures that went unrecorded were likely present. The donor tested CMV seropositive, placing the donor among the 250 to 300 seropositive members of the cohort. Every donor gave a peripheral blood sample, and the peripheral blood mononuclear cells from that sample were used for TCR beta sequencing. Genomic DNA was extracted from the blood cell samples with the Qiagen DNeasy Blood Extraction Kit.

Recombination connected TRBV7-3 to TRBJ1-3; the D gene is possibly TRBD1, with 5 bases matching. The sequence was collected from a woman aged 45-60 years in good health and CMV-seropositive. Sequencing input: PBMCs. The bases are TGTGCCAGCAGCTTAACAGGGGCAGGGCCTGGAAACACCATATATTTT. Its protein is CASSLTGAGPGNTIYF.